Below are 28 T cell receptor beta chains sequenced from a single sample in a study of blood T cell repertoires in COVID-19. Sequencing used immunoSEQ multiplex PCR; TCRdb keeps in-frame clones, though not all of them. The data hold around 250,000 clones, with roughly 88% observed a single time. Sequencing was done on a sample of peripheral blood. These receptors were taken from a woman under 40 with active or convalescent COVID-19.

The V call is TRBV24-1, the J call TRBJ1-2; TRBD1 matches 7 bases. The CDR3 is 13 residues long. V lost 6 bases and J lost 5; bases outside the gene matches: 5. Germline V gene sequence: CDR1 KGHDR, CDR2 SFDVKD. The chain's CDR3 is CATSPQQGYGYTF. The CDR3 DNA reads as TGTGCCACCAGTCCACAACAGGGGTATGGCTACACCTTC.

This sequence joins TRBV24-1 and TRBJ2-5, with 8 bases lining up with TRBD2. This CDR3 has 16 amino acids. Per the germline V gene, CDR1 is KGHDR and CDR2 is SFDVKD. V shed 3 bases, J shed 3 bases, and the junction held 8 bases outside the gene matches. CDR3 amino acids: CATSDQRLGGEETQYF. The CDR3 nucleotides read TGTGCCACCAGTGATCAACGGCTCGGGGGGGAAGAGACCCAGTACTTC.

This sequence joins TRBV6-5 and TRBJ1-1; tentative D call: TRBD1 (5 bases). V was trimmed by 0 bases and J by 2 bases, leaving 13 bases between them. CDR1 and CDR2 from the germline V gene are MNHEY and SVGAGI. This CDR3 has 16 amino acids. CDR3 sequence reads: CASSYSTLGGNTEAFF. The CDR3 DNA follows: TGTGCCAGCAGTTACTCTACCCTCGGGGGAAACACTGAAGCTTTCTTT.

The chain employs TRBV12-2 and TRBJ2-7; the D segment call TRBD1 is taken from the table without a DNA check. TRBV12-2 is an annotated pseudogene. The CDR3 has 15 residues. This CDR3 reads CASPNGQGGPYEQYF. The CDR3 DNA sequence: TGTGCAAGTCCCAACGGACAGGGGGGCCCCTACGAGCAGTACTTC.

This clone came up a few times. V and J are TRBV28 and TRBJ2-5, with TRBD1 identical over 10 bases. Germline CDR1 MDHEN, CDR2 SYDVKM. Trimming took 4 bases from V and 6 from J; bases not matched to a gene: 8. The CDR3 is 15 residues long. The CDR3: CASSSVRDRGQTQYF. In DNA form, the CDR3 reads TGTGCCAGCAGTTCGGTCCGGGACAGGGGACAGACCCAGTACTTC.

This clone was detected only a few times. Distinct nucleotide sequences in the sample also encode this CDR3. CDR3 sequence (DNA): TGTGCCAGCAGCTTAGGACAGTACTATGGCTACACCTTC. Its protein is CASSLGQYYGYTF. The rearrangement joins TRBV7-9 to TRBJ1-2; TRBD1 is a possible D gene (5 bases). The CDR3 is 13 residues long. The germline V gene encodes CDR1 SEHNR and CDR2 FQNEAQ (reference sequence). Trimming cost V 1 base and J 3 bases, with 6 bases left between them.

The chain recombines TRBV5-4 with TRBJ2-2, with 12 bases identical to TRBD1. V shed 7 bases, J shed 4 bases, and the junction held 11 bases outside the gene matches. Germline values: CDR1 SGHNT, CDR2 YYREEE (reference sequence). The CDR3 runs to 17 residues. CDR3 sequence (DNA): TGTGCCAGCCACCAAACGGGGACAGGGGGCGGCACCGGGGAGCTGTTTTTT. It specifies CASHQTGTGGGTGELFF.

The CDR3 nucleotides are TGTGCCAGCAGCAAAGCGACTGGGGACAAACCTATGAGGGCAGATACGCAGTATTTT. Amino acid sequence: CASSKATGDKPMRADTQYF. This chain joins TRBV21-1 and TRBJ2-3; the D segment call TRBD1 is taken from the table without a DNA check. TRBV21-1 is a listed pseudogene. The CDR3 is 19 amino acids.

The rearrangement joins TRBV7-9 to TRBJ1-3; D gene uncertain. Germline-derived CDR1 and CDR2 are SEHNR and FQNEAQ (reference sequence). The CDR3 extends over 15 amino acids. Between the trimmed V and J ends, which lost 3 bases and 0 bases, there was a span of 9 bases. The CDR3 sequence: CASSFGSDSGNTIYF. The CDR3 DNA follows: TGTGCCAGCAGCTTTGGTAGCGACTCTGGAAACACCATATATTTT.

This clone has just one count. The rearrangement uses TRBV7-9 and TRBJ1-4; 7 bases align to TRBD1. The V gene end was trimmed by 4 bases and the J gene end by 5 bases; junction bases not matched to a gene: 7. CDR1 SEHNR and CDR2 FQNEAQ come from the germline V gene (reference sequence). The CDR3 runs 15 residues. The DNA for the CDR3 is TGTGCCAGCAGCTCATGGACAGGCCCCAATGAAAAACTGTTTTTT. It translates to CASSSWTGPNEKLFF.

The chain carries TRBV11-2 and TRBJ2-1; possibly TRBD2 for D (5 bases). The CDR3 covers 16 residues. Germline V lookup: CDR1 SGHAT, CDR2 FQNNGV. The V end lost 5 bases, the J end lost 4 bases, and 18 bases lay between the germline ends. CDR3 bases: TGTGCCAGCAGCCTCCTTCGGGGTAGAATTTACAATGAGCAGTTCTTC. It specifies CASSLLRGRIYNEQFF.

V gene TRBV28 combines with J gene TRBJ2-1, with D possibly being TRBD2 (5 bases). CDR1 MDHEN and CDR2 SYDVKM come from the germline V gene. The CDR3 runs to 12 residues. The CDR3: CALRGLHNEQFF. The CDR3 DNA reads TGTGCGCTCCGCGGACTTCACAATGAGCAGTTCTTC. Full variable domain (remainder filled in from reference TRBV28 and TRBJ2-1): DVKVTQSSRYLVKRTGEKVFLECVQDMDHENMFWYRQDPGLGLRLIYFSYDVKMKEKGDIPEGYSVSREKKERFSLILESASTNQTSMYLCALRGLHNEQFFGPGTRLTVL.

This clone was counted only a few times. The chain combines TRBV2 with TRBJ2-3; the D is unclear. This CDR3 has 12 amino acids. Germline CDR1 is SNHLY and CDR2 is FYNNEI. The ends were cut back, 5 bases at V and 0 bases at J, with 3 bases in the middle. The CDR3 region has the DNA TGTGCCAGCAGTACTAGCACAGATACGCAGTATTTT. Protein sequence: CASSTSTDTQYF.

The rearrangement links TRBV18 to TRBJ2-2; 8 positions match TRBD1. The V segment lost 0 bases and the J segment 4 bases; nucleotides outside the gene matches: 7. CDR1 and CDR2 (germline): KGHSH, LQKENI. The CDR3 has 17 residues. The chain's CDR3 is CASSPPARGRVTGELFF. The CDR3 DNA follows: TGTGCCAGCTCACCACCCGCCAGGGGGCGGGTCACCGGGGAGCTGTTTTTT.

J is TRBJ2-6 and V is TRBV30; D gene unclear. The V gene lost 0 bases and the J gene lost 0 bases, with 6 bases spanning the gap. This CDR3 has 15 amino acids. From germline, CDR1 is GTSNPN and CDR2 SVGIG (reference sequence). CDR3 DNA: TGTGCCTGGAGTGTATCGTTCTCTGGGGCCAACGTCCTGACTTTC. Amino acid sequence: CAWSVSFSGANVLTF.

The chain links TRBV7-9 to TRBJ2-1; D perhaps matches TRBD2 (7 bases). The CDR3 runs to 15 residues. Germline V lookup: CDR1 SEHNR, CDR2 FQNEAQ (reference sequence). V lost 2 bases and J 2 bases, leaving 10 bases between the germline ends. CDR3 loop: CASSLRGGPYNEQFF. For the CDR3, the DNA is TGTGCCAGCAGCTTACGCGGGGGCCCCTACAATGAGCAGTTCTTC.

There are a few counts of this clone. The rearrangement uses TRBV28 and TRBJ1-2, with D hard to call. This CDR3 spans 12 amino acids. CDR1 is MDHEN and CDR2 is SYDVKM in the germline V gene. V gave up 3 bases and J gave up 4 bases, with 6 bases separating them. CDR3 sequence: CASSFRGYGYTF. DNA for the CDR3: TGTGCCAGCAGTTTTCGGGGCTATGGCTACACCTTC.

V gene TRBV15 combines with J gene TRBJ1-2; 7 positions match TRBD1. Looked up from germline, CDR1 is LNHNV and CDR2 is YYDKDF (reference sequence). Unmatched junction bases numbered 9, after V lost 2 bases and J lost 12 bases. This CDR3 is 13 amino acids long. CDR3 nucleotides: TGTGCCACCAGCAGAAGAGGGAACAGGGGAGACACCTTC. It yields the protein CATSRRGNRGDTF.

The chain combines TRBV7-2 with TRBJ2-5, with 7 bases aligning to TRBD2. The CDR3 has 15 amino acids. After removal of 1 base from V and 3 bases from J, the junction contained 5 bases not matched to a gene. The germline gives CDR1 SGHTA, CDR2 FQGNSA. CDR3 nucleotides: TGTGCCAGCAGCTTAGGAGGGAGGGGTGAAGAGACCCAGTACTTC. This codes for CASSLGGRGEETQYF.

The chain employs TRBV7-2 and TRBJ1-5, with D possibly TRBD1 on 6 matching bases. This CDR3 comprises 13 residues. Germline CDR1 SGHTA, CDR2 FQGNSA. Between the trimmed V and J ends, which lost 4 bases and 4 bases, there was a span of 8 bases. DNA for the CDR3: TGTGCCAGCAGCTCCGGGACAAATCAGCCCCAGCATTTT. Its translation is CASSSGTNQPQHF.

This rearrangement joins TRBV9 to TRBJ2-3; tentative D call: TRBD2 (7 bases). The CDR3 loop spans 16 amino acids. CDR1 is SGDLS and CDR2 is YYNGEE in the germline V gene. Deletions cut 0 bases from V and 1 base from J, with 12 bases between. Here the CDR3 DNA reads TGTGCCAGCAGCGTAGGTCGGGGGGCCCGCACAGATACGCAGTATTTT. This translates into CASSVGRGARTDTQYF.

The rearrangement joins TRBV30 to TRBJ1-2; maybe TRBD1 (5 bases). This CDR3 spans 13 amino acids. Looked up from germline, CDR1 is GTSNPN and CDR2 is SVGIG (reference sequence). The V end lost 0 bases, the J end lost 7 bases, and 12 bases lay between the germline ends. For the CDR3, the DNA is TGTGCCTGGAGTGTACAGGCAGTCGGTGGCTACACCTTC. The encoded protein is CAWSVQAVGGYTF.

This chain connects TRBV5-6 to TRBJ2-1; 10 bases line up with TRBD2. The germline V gene encodes CDR1 SGHDT and CDR2 YYEEEE. V was pared by 7 bases and J by 6 bases, with 4 bases of the junction left unmatched. The CDR3 runs to 13 residues. The CDR3 sequence is CASLAGARNEQFF. The CDR3 DNA is TGTGCCAGCCTAGCGGGGGCCCGCAATGAGCAGTTCTTC.

The chain joins TRBV28 to TRBJ2-4; D is perhaps TRBD2 (7 bases). Germline CDR1 MDHEN, CDR2 SYDVKM. The V end was cut by 6 bases, the J end by 0 bases, with 12 bases between. The CDR3 sequence is 15 residues long. CDR3 sequence: CASRRGGAAKNIQYF. CDR3 coding DNA: TGTGCCAGCAGGAGAGGGGGGGCAGCCAAAAACATTCAGTACTTC. The full variable domain, rest sourced from reference TRBV28 and TRBJ2-4, is DVKVTQSSRYLVKRTGEKVFLECVQDMDHENMFWYRQDPGLGLRLIYFSYDVKMKEKGDIPEGYSVSREKKERFSLILESASTNQTSMYLCASRRGGAAKNIQYFGAGTRLSVL.

The rearrangement uses TRBV6-5 and TRBJ1-3; unclear D gene. This CDR3 region has 15 residues. CDR1 and CDR2 (germline): MNHEY, SVGAGI. V lost 5 bases, J lost 4 bases, and 15 bases lay in between. For the CDR3, the DNA is TGTGCCAGCAGTCAAACTAGCAAGACAGGAAACACCATATATTTT. It codes for CASSQTSKTGNTIYF.

This clone was found once. The rearrangement links TRBV15 to TRBJ1-3; 7 bases match TRBD1. The CDR3 spans 16 residues. Germline CDR1 is LNHNV and CDR2 is YYDKDF (reference sequence). J was trimmed by 0 bases and V by 4 bases; bases with no gene match: 6. The CDR3 loop is CATSKQGVSSGNTIYF. The CDR3 DNA is TGTGCCACCAGCAAGCAGGGGGTGAGCTCTGGAAACACCATATATTTT.

V and J are TRBV7-2 and TRBJ2-5, with 8 positions matching TRBD2. J lost 1 base, V lost 2 bases, and 3 bases had no gene match. The CDR3 consists of 15 residues. CDR1 is SGHTA, CDR2 FQGNSA, per germline. CDR3 bases: TGTGCCAGCAGCTTACGGGGGGGGGCCCAAGAGACCCAGTACTTC. This encodes CASSLRGGAQETQYF.

J is TRBJ1-2 and V is TRBV6-6; D is uncertain. The CDR3 is 12 amino acids. In germline, CDR1 is MNHNY, CDR2 SVGAGI (reference sequence). V was shortened by 7 bases and J by 7 bases, with 13 bases between the two germline ends. The CDR3 coding sequence is TGTGCCAGCATTTCAAGCGGGCTTGGCTACACCTTC. Translated, it gives CASISSGLGYTF.